This T cell receptor beta chain stems from a study of beta chain features in type 1 diabetes. Study results and limitations: A moderate, significant TCRB CDR3 shortening appeared in type 1 diabetes across four CD4+ subsets. Among patients, naive, central memory and Treg TCRB repertoires appeared more similar than among healthy donors.

The trim removed 8 bases at V and 10 bases at J, leaving 12 bases unmatched. CDR1 and CDR2 from the germline V gene are MRHNA and SNTAGT. This CDR3 region has 14 residues. In this sample, this clone turned up a few times. Antigen: not known. Of the isolated RNA, all was reverse transcribed, and so the sequenced material was expressed TCRB transcripts. Sequencing was performed with immunoSEQ multiplex PCR; in TCRdb, only in-frame clones are kept and a portion is missing. This sample yields about 660,000 clones, of which more than 12% are seen a single time; nearly 0.04% belongs to the top ten. V gene TRBV6-4 combines with J gene TRBJ2-1; TRBD2 matches 9 bases. The receptor was derived from a man between 18 and 35 years old with type 1 diabetes. Sequences were obtained from naive CD4+ T cells from blood. The CDR3 loop reads CASGESSGSGEQFF. The CDR3 coding sequence is TGTGCCAGCGGAGAAAGTAGCGGGAGTGGGGAGCAGTTCTTC.